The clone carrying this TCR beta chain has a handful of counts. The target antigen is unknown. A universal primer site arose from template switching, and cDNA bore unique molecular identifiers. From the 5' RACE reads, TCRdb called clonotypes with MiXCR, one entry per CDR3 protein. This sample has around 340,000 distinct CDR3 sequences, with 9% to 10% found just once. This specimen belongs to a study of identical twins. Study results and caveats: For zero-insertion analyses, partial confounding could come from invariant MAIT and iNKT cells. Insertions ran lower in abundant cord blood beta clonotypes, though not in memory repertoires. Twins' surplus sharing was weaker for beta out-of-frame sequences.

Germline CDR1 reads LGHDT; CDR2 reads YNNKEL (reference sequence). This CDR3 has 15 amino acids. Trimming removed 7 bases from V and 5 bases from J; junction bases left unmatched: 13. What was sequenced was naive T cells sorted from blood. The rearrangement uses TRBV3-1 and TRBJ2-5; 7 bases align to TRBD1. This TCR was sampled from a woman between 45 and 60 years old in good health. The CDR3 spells CASIGLQGNRETQYF. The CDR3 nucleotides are TGTGCCAGCATAGGCTTACAGGGGAATCGGGAGACCCAGTACTTC.